The sequence of this T cell receptor (beta chain) was determined in a study of technical replicates of blood from a few donors. The data were produced by immunoSEQ multiplex PCR, yet TCRdb's version contains in-frame clones alone and is incomplete. This repertoire shows 55,000 to 75,000 clones, approximately 94% found once; its top ten account for less than 3.5%. The sequenced sample consisted of PBMCs. The receptor was derived from a human donor in good health. Some clones in this sample may be carry-over from other donors' samples.

CDR3 protein: CSVVERERYEQYF. In DNA form, the CDR3 reads TGCAGCGTTGTTGAGCGGGAGAGATACGAGCAGTACTTC. The chain is built from TRBV29-1 and TRBJ2-7, with TRBD2 matching 8 bases. This CDR3 region has 13 residues. Per germline, CDR1 SQVTM and CDR2 ANQGSEA. V lost 4 bases to trimming and J lost 4 bases; unmatched junction nucleotides: 6.